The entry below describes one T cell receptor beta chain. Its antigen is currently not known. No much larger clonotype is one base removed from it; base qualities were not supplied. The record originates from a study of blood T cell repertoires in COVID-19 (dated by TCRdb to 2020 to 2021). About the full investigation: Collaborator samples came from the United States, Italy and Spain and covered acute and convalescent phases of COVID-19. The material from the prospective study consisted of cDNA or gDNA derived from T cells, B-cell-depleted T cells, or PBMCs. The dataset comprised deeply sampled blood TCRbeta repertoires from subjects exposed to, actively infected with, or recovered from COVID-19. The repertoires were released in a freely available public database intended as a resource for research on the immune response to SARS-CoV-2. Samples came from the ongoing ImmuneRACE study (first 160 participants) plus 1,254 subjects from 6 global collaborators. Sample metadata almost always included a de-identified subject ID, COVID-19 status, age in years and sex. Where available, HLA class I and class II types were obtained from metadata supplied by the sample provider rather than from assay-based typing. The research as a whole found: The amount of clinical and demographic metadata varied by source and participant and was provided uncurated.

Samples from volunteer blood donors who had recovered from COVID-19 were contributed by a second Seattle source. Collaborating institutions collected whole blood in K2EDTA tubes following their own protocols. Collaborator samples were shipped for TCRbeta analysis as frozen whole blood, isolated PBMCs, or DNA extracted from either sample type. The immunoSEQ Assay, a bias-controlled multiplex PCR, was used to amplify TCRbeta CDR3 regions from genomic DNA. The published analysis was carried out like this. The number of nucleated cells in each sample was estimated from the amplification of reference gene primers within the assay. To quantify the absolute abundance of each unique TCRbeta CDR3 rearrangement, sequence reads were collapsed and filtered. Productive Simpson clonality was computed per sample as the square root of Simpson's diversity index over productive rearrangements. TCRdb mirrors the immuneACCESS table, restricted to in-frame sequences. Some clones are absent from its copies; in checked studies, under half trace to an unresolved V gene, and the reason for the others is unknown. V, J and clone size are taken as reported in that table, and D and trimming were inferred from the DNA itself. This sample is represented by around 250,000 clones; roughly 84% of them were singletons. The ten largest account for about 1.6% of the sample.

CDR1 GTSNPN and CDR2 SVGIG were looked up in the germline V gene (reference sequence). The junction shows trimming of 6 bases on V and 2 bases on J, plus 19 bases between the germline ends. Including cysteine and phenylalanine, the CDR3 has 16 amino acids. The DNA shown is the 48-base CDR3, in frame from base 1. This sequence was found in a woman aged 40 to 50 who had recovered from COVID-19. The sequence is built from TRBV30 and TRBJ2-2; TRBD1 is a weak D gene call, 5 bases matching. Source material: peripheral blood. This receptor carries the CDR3 CACPLLTAINTGELFF. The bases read TGTGCCTGTCCGCTGTTGACAGCCATAAACACCGGGGAGCTGTTTTTT.